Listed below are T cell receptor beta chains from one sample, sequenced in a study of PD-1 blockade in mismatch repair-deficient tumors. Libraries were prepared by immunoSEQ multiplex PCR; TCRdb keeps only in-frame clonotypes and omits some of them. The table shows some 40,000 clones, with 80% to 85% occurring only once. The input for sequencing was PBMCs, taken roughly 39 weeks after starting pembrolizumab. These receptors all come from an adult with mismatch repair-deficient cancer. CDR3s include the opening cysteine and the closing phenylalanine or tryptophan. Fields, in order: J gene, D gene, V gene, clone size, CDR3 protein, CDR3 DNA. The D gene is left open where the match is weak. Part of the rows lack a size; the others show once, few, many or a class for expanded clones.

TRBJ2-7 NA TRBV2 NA CASSVGAANSYEQYF TGTGCCAGCAGTGTGGGGGCGGCCAACTCCTACGAGCAGTACTTC
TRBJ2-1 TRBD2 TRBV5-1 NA CASSGGLLYNEQFF TGCGCCAGCAGCGGGGGACTACTCTACAATGAGCAGTTCTTC
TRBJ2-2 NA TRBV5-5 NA CASSPDGGAGELFF TGTGCCAGCAGCCCGGACGGAGGGGCCGGGGAGCTGTTTTTT
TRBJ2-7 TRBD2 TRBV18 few CASSPRVGTGGEQYF TGTGCCAGCTCACCACGGGTCGGGACGGGAGGGGAGCAGTACTTC
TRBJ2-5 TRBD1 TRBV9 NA CASSVAPSSGGEGTQYF TGTGCCAGCAGCGTAGCCCCCTCATCAGGGGGCGAGGGGACCCAGTACTTC
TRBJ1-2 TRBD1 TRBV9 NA CASSASGGDYGYTF TGTGCCAGCAGCGCGTCAGGGGGCGACTATGGCTACACCTTC
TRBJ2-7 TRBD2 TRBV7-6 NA CASSQYGLAGSEFDEQYF TGTGCCAGCAGCCAATATGGACTAGCGGGCTCGGAGTTCGACGAGCAGTACTTC
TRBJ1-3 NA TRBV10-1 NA CARGGVRGGNTIYF TGCGCCAGAGGAGGGGTAAGAGGAGGAAACACCATATATTTT
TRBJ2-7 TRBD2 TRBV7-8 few CASSTRLAGGHEQYF TGTGCCAGCAGCACGCGACTAGCGGGAGGCCACGAGCAGTACTTC
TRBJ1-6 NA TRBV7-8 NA CASSAPQAANSPLHF TGTGCCAGCAGTGCACCACAGGCGGCGAATTCACCCCTCCACTTT
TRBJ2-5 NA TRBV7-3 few CASSPGGVGETQYF TGTGCCAGCAGCCCCGGCGGGGTGGGGGAGACCCAGTACTTC
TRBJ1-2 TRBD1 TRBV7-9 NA CASSPSGTGFGYTF TGTGCCAGCAGCCCGTCCGGGACAGGGTTTGGCTACACCTTC
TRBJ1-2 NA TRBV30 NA CAWSSYGGRSLMRGYTF TGTGCCTGGAGTTCTTATGGGGGCAGGTCCCTAATGCGAGGCTACACCTTC
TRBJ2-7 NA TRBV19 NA CASSRSAGGYEQYF TGTGCCAGTAGTAGATCTGCTGGCGGCTACGAGCAGTACTTC
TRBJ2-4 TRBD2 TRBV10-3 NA CATGLAGGENIQYF TGTGCCACCGGACTAGCGGGAGGGGAAAACATTCAGTACTTC
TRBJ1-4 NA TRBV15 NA CATSGGSLNEKLFF TGTGCCACCAGCGGGGGGAGCCTTAATGAAAAACTGTTTTTT
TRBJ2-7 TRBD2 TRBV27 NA CASSFGAGAPYEQYF TGTGCCAGCAGTTTCGGCGCGGGAGCACCCTACGAGCAGTACTTC
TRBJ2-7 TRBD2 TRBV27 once CASSSLLAGGSYEQYF TGTGCCAGCAGTTCCCTCCTAGCGGGAGGCTCCTACGAGCAGTACTTC
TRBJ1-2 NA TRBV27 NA CASSPQDRPYGYTF TGTGCCAGCAGCCCCCAGGACAGACCCTATGGCTACACCTTC
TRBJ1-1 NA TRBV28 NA CASSFLRGGNTEAFF TGTGCCAGCAGTTTCCTCCGAGGGGGGAACACTGAAGCTTTCTTT
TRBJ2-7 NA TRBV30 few CAWAGGRYEQYF TGTGCCTGGGCAGGTGGAAGGTACGAGCAGTACTTC
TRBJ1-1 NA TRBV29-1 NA CSVVVQVNTEAFF TGCAGCGTTGTCGTACAGGTGAACACTGAAGCTTTCTTT
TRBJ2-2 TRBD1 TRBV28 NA CASSSTGDTGELFF TGTGCCAGCAGCTCGACAGGGGACACCGGGGAGCTGTTTTTT
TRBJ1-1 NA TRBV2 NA CASGRETANTEAFF TGTGCCAGCGGGCGGGAGACAGCCAACACTGAAGCTTTCTTT
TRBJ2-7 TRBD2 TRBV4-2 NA CASSQEVAGPYEQYF TGTGCCAGCAGCCAAGAAGTAGCGGGACCCTACGAGCAGTACTTC
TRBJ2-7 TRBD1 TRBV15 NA CATSRDLGSWDREYEQYF TGTGCCACCAGCAGAGATCTCGGGAGTTGGGACAGGGAGTACGAGCAGTACTTC
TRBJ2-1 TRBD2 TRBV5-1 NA CASSLALAGGPSSSYNEQFF TGCGCCAGCAGCTTGGCCCTAGCGGGAGGGCCCTCGAGCTCCTACAATGAGCAGTTCTTC
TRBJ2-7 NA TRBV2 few CASSGGADIYEQYF TGTGCCAGCTCCGGGGGAGCTGACATCTACGAGCAGTACTTC
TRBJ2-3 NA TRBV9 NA CASSVVGTTDTQYF TGTGCCAGCAGCGTAGTGGGGACTACAGATACGCAGTATTTT
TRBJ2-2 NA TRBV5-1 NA CASSLWAGNTGELFF TGCGCCAGCAGCTTGTGGGCCGGGAACACCGGGGAGCTGTTTTTT
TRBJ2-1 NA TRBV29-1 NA CSANSGALSSYNEQFF TGCAGCGCCAATAGCGGCGCTCTGAGCTCCTACAATGAGCAGTTCTTC
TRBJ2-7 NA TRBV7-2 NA CASSLYSSSYEQYF TGTGCCAGCAGCTTGTACAGCAGCTCCTACGAGCAGTACTTC
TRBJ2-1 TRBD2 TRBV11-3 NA CASSLGTLAGGNEQFF TGTGCCAGCAGCTTAGGAACGCTAGCGGGAGGCAATGAGCAGTTCTTC
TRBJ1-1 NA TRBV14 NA CASSQERAMNTEAFF TGTGCCAGCAGCCAAGAGCGCGCTATGAACACTGAAGCTTTCTTT
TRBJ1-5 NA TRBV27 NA CASSFRGPTVNQPQHF TGTGCCAGCAGTTTTCGCGGGCCGACCGTTAATCAGCCCCAGCATTTT
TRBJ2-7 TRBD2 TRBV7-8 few CASSPRGGRVYEQYF TGTGCCAGCAGCCCGCGGGGCGGGAGGGTCTACGAGCAGTACTTC
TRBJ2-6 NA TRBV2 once CASTKLAGANVLTF TGTGCCAGCACCAAGCTTGCTGGGGCCAACGTCCTGACTTTC